This TCR beta chain is drawn from a study of shared clonotypes between healthy human individuals. In the study overall: The cohort comprised a couple of women and a few men. Their ages spanned 18 to 49 years. Study-wide points: It was the non-shared clonotypes that had lower generation probabilities than clonotypes shared by all four donors. Generally, naive subsets (rather than memory subsets) showed larger estimated richness.

The CDR3 loop spans 16 amino acids. V was cut by 1 base and J by 0 bases, with 10 bases left in between. Per germline, CDR1 SGHTA and CDR2 FQGNSA. As regards this clone: Its antigen is undetermined.

The method was immunoSEQ multiplex PCR; TCRdb's version includes in-frame clones alone and lacks a portion of them. The repertoire has over a million clones, about 75% of them found once; the top ten carry about 1.5%. Sample: memory CD4+ T cells sorted from blood. The subset was: CD45RA-negative fraction. This TCR was recovered from a man between 18 and 29 years old in good health. The chain links TRBV7-2 to TRBJ2-4; D gene ambiguous. This CDR3 reads CASSLVAGLAKNIQYF. The CDR3 nucleotides read TGTGCCAGCAGCTTAGTGGCAGGTCTAGCCAAAAACATTCAGTACTTC. The full variable domain, rest sourced from reference TRBV7-2 and TRBJ2-4, is GAGVSQSPSNKVTEKGKDVELRCDPISGHTALYWYRQSLGQGLEFLIYFQGNSAPDKSGLPSDRFSAERTGGSVSTLTIQRTQQEDSAVYLCASSLVAGLAKNIQYFGAGTRLSVL.